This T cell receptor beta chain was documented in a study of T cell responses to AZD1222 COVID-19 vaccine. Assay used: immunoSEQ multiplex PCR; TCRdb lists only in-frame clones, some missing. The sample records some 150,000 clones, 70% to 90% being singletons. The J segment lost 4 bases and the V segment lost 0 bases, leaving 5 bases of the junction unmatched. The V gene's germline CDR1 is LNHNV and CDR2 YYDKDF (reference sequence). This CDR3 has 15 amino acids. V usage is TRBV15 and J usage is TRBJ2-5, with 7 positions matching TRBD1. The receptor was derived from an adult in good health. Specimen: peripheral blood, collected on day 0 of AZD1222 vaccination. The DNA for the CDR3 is TGTGCCACCAGCAGAGAACGACAGGGTAGAGAGACCCAGTACTTC. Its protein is CATSRERQGRETQYF.